This T cell receptor beta chain was recorded in a study of monozygotic twins with inflammatory bowel disease. TCRdb reworked the 5' RACE reads into one entry per CDR3 protein, no DNA. The repertoire shows hundreds of thousands of distinct CDR3 sequences; the top ten hold over 5.5%. The CDR3 has 19 residues. Germline CDR1 LGHNA, CDR2 YSLEER. Input material: blood. The chain combines TRBV4-3 with TRBJ2-3; TCRdb outputs TRBD2, but without DNA this stays unchecked. The receptor was derived from a human donor with ulcerative colitis or Crohn's disease, or a healthy co-twin of an affected twin (not recorded which). CDR3 sequence reads: CASSRFLTGTSGNTDTQYF.